A selection of T cell receptor beta chains follows, all from one sample in a study of molecular identifiers for immune sequencing clone quantification. TCRdb re-called the PCR reads with MiXCR, one entry per CDR3 protein. The data contain about 320,000 distinct CDR3 sequences, about a quarter of them seen just once; the ten biggest clones take up 0.65% to 0.75%. The sequencing sample was made of naive CD8+ T cells from blood, with Jurkat cell RNA spiked in. These receptor sequences come from a human donor in good health. Some libraries in this study had Jurkat cell RNA spiked in. CDR3s include the opening cysteine and the closing phenylalanine or tryptophan. The D gene is left open where the match is weak. Rows give clone size only sometimes, using once, few, many, or a class for an expanded clone.

D	V	size	J	CDR3	DNA
TRBD2	TRBV7-2	many	TRBJ2-7	CASSYTSGGRYEQYF	TGTGCCAGCAGCTACACTAGCGGGGGGCGGTACGAGCAGTACTTC
NA	TRBV18	NA	TRBJ2-3	CASSPMRASYELGTDTQYF	TGTGCCAGCTCACCGATGCGGGCATCATATGAATTGGGCACGGATACGCAGTATTTT
NA	TRBV6-2/TRBV6-3	many	TRBJ2-7	CASSYPGQMTYEQYF	TGTGCCAGCAGTTACCCCGGGCAGATGACCTACGAGCAGTACTTC
NA	TRBV6-6	many	TRBJ1-4	CASSYRGPLFF	TGTGCCAGCAGTTACCGGGGGCCGCTGTTTTTT
NA	TRBV29-1	NA	TRBJ2-7	CGVYIRSGSAYEQYF	TGCGGCGTCTACATCAGGTCTGGTAGCGCCTACGAGCAGTACTTC
NA	TRBV11-2	NA	TRBJ1-6	CASSLGGTGNNSPLHF	TGTGCCAGCAGCTTAGGGGGTACAGGGAATAATTCACCCCTCCACTTT
NA	TRBV21-1	few	TRBJ2-7	CASSKERTAGDYEQYF	TGTGCCAGCAGCAAAGAGAGGACAGCAGGAGATTACGAGCAGTACTTC
TRBD2	TRBV5-4	few	TRBJ2-3	CASSSTGTSGSADTQYF	TGTGCCAGCAGCTCAACCGGGACTAGCGGGAGCGCAGATACGCAGTATTTT
NA	TRBV2	few	TRBJ2-3	CASSPSMGVNTDTQYF	TGTGCCAGCAGCCCGAGCATGGGGGTGAACACAGATACGCAGTATTTT
NA	TRBV10-3	NA	TRBJ2-3	CAMGEDTQYF	TGTGCCATGGGAGAAGATACGCAGTATTTT
NA	TRBV27	NA	TRBJ2-7	CASSLSFTVSHEQYF	TGTGCCAGCAGTTTATCGTTTACCGTCAGCCACGAGCAGTACTTC
NA	TRBV27	NA	TRBJ2-6	CASSGHLSSGANVLTF	TGTGCCAGCAGTGGACACTTGAGCTCTGGGGCCAACGTCCTGACTTTC
NA	TRBV4-1	NA	TRBJ1-4	CASSHRNRAPDEKLFF	TGCGCCAGCAGCCATAGAAACAGGGCCCCGGACGAAAAACTGTTTTTT
NA	TRBV6-5	few	TRBJ2-7	CASSYKGFVHEQYF	TGTGCCAGCAGTTACAAGGGTTTTGTTCACGAGCAGTACTTC
NA	TRBV20-1	many	TRBJ1-1	CSASSASTEAFF	TGCAGTGCTAGTTCGGCCAGCACTGAAGCTTTCTTT
TRBD2	TRBV7-9	few	TRBJ2-3	CASSLTLAGLTDTQYF	TGTGCCAGCAGCCTAACACTAGCGGGACTCACAGATACGCAGTATTTT
NA	TRBV6-5	many	TRBJ2-7	CASSTLRGEQYF	TGTGCCAGCAGTACCTTGAGGGGCGAGCAGTACTTC
NA	TRBV12-3/TRBV12-4	NA	TRBJ2-3	CASSFAGGSSGTSTDTRYF	NA
NA	TRBV27	many	TRBJ2-7	CASSLSATRYEQYF	TGTGCCAGCAGTTTATCGGCCACCCGGTACGAGCAGTACTTC
NA	TRBV5-1	many	TRBJ2-7	CASSSMTGLSYEQYF	TGCGCCAGCAGCTCCATGACGGGACTCTCCTACGAGCAGTACTTC
NA	TRBV4-2	many	TRBJ1-1	CASSQVESGQVAFF	TGTGCCAGCAGCCAAGTTGAGTCAGGGCAAGTAGCTTTCTTT
NA	TRBV4-3	NA	TRBJ1-2	CASSQDMTAKLSYNYGYTF	TGCGCCAGCAGCCAAGACATGACAGCCAAATTAAGCTACAACTATGGCTACACCTTC